This TCR beta chain was sequenced during a study of blood T cell repertoires in COVID-19. Overall study: Collection of acute and convalescent COVID-19 samples took place in the United States, Italy and Spain.

This clone was detected only a few times. The CDR3 covers 15 residues. The ends were cut back, 3 bases at V and 2 bases at J, with 14 bases in the middle. The germline V gene encodes CDR1 KGHSH and CDR2 LQKENI. As handled by the study authors: Reference gene primer amplification yielded estimated nucleated cell counts. Measured with immunoSEQ multiplex PCR; TCRdb has only the in-frame clones, and not every one. Clone size and the V and J calls come from that table; the DNA yielded D and trimming. The profile covers 200,000 to 300,000 clones, with around 90% appearing a single time and less than 5% taken by the ten largest.

The chain recombines TRBV18 with TRBJ2-7; D possibly corresponds to TRBD2 (5 bases). The sequence was collected from a man aged 55-75 years who had recovered from COVID-19. Sequenced material: peripheral blood. CDR3 sequence (DNA): TGTGCCAGCTCACCTGGGAGCGGTCGGCCCTACGAGCAGTACTTC. It encodes CASSPGSGRPYEQYF.